The 17 T cell receptor beta chains presented below share a single source sample, sequenced in a study of cytomegalovirus exposure and HLA in healthy donors. A multiplex PCR was run with 60 Vbeta primers and 13 Jbeta primers. Method: immunoSEQ multiplex PCR; TCRdb's copy keeps in-frame clones and lacks some. There are about 190,000 clones in the sample; around 85% occur only once, and 1.5% to 2% lies in the top ten. The sequenced sample consisted of PBMCs. Receptors were obtained from a man between 18 and 35 years old in good health and CMV-seronegative.

The count of this clone is one. The chain joins TRBV29-1 to TRBJ1-2, with TRBD1 identical over 8 bases. This CDR3 is 13 amino acids long. Germline V gene data show CDR1 as SQVTM and CDR2 as ANQGSEA. Unmatched junction bases numbered 6, after V lost 5 bases and J lost 4 bases. CDR3 residues: CSVSTTGAYGYTF. In DNA, the CDR3 is TGCAGCGTTTCCACGACAGGGGCCTATGGCTACACCTTC.

This clone was seen only a few times. The chain couples TRBV5-1 to TRBJ2-7; D gene uncertain. Germline assignment: CDR1 SGHRS and CDR2 YFSETQ. V lost 0 bases, J lost 6 bases, and 7 bases lay in between. The CDR3 contains 12 residues. CDR3 in DNA: TGCGCCAGCAGCTTGGACTCTCTCGAGCAGTACTTC. This sequence encodes CASSLDSLEQYF.

Here the CDR3 DNA reads TGCGCCAGCAGCCAACACCGACTCACTGAAGCTTTCTTT. It translates to CASSQHRLTEAFF. The chain combines TRBV4-3 with TRBJ1-1; D ambiguous. V shed 2 bases and J shed 4 bases, with 8 bases lying between them. Germline V gives CDR1 LGHNA, CDR2 YSLEER. CDR3 length: 13 residues.

This chain joins TRBV27 and TRBJ2-2; 7 bases agree with TRBD1. Germline CDR1 MNHEY, CDR2 SMNVEV (reference sequence). This CDR3 comprises 15 residues. J was trimmed by 2 bases and V by 6 bases; bases with no gene match: 6. CDR3 DNA: TGTGCCAGCAGGCCGGGACAGACTAACACCGGGGAGCTGTTTTTT. The encoded protein is CASRPGQTNTGELFF.

J is TRBJ2-7 and V is TRBV11-2; D is ambiguous. V lost 1 base, J lost 4 bases, and 14 bases lay in between. The V gene's germline CDR1 is SGHAT and CDR2 FQNNGV. The CDR3 is 15 residues long. The CDR3 DNA reads TGTGCCAGCAGCTTAGGCGACAAATTAAGGTACGAGCAGTACTTC. Translating it yields CASSLGDKLRYEQYF.

The chain couples TRBV27 to TRBJ2-7; a weak D match, TRBD2 (6 bases). This CDR3 is 16 amino acids long. Germline V CDR1 and CDR2: MNHEY, SMNVEV (reference sequence). V gave up 5 bases and J gave up 5 bases, with 22 bases separating them. The CDR3 DNA is TGTGCCAGCAGTCGGATCAGCGGGCACCTAGTCCACGAGCAGTACTTC. Translating it yields CASSRISGHLVHEQYF.

The rearrangement joins TRBV19 to TRBJ2-7; a weak D match, TRBD1 (6 bases). CDR1 is LNHDA and CDR2 is SQIVND in the germline V gene (reference sequence). The CDR3 consists of 15 residues. The V gene lost 6 bases and the J gene lost 2 bases, with 17 bases spanning the gap. CDR3 loop: CASSPLAGAAYEQYF. The CDR3 coding sequence is TGTGCCAGTAGCCCCCTAGCAGGGGCTGCCTACGAGCAGTACTTC.

The chain employs TRBV4-3 and TRBJ1-1, with 8 bases identical to TRBD1. Germline V gives CDR1 LGHNA, CDR2 YSLEER. There are 13 residues in the CDR3. The V segment lost 1 base and the J segment 10 bases; nucleotides outside the gene matches: 5. CDR3 sequence reads: CASSQGGQGGAFF. The CDR3 DNA is TGCGCCAGCAGCCAAGGCGGACAGGGTGGAGCTTTCTTT.

V and J are TRBV9 and TRBJ1-1; D call uncertain. In germline, CDR1 is SGDLS, CDR2 YYNGEE. The CDR3 totals 13 residues. Trimming cost V 1 base and J 4 bases, with 8 bases left between them. CDR3 nucleotide sequence: TGTGCCAGCAGCGTAATCACGAGCACTGAAGCTTTCTTT. Its protein is CASSVITSTEAFF. The full variable domain, in which reference TRBV9 and TRBJ1-1 provide the parts outside the CDR3, is DSGVTQTPKHLITATGQRVTLRCSPRSGDLSVYWYQQSLDQGLQFLIQYYNGEERAKGNILERFSAQQFPDLHSELNLSSLELGDSALYFCASSVITSTEAFFGQGTRLTVV.

The chain's CDR3 is CASSDPGEIYNEQFF. CDR3 in DNA: TGCGCCAGCAGTGATCCAGGGGAAATCTACAATGAGCAGTTCTTC. The chain links TRBV10-2 to TRBJ2-1, with D possibly being TRBD1 (6 bases). CDR1 is WSHSY, CDR2 SAAADI, per germline. V gave up 3 bases and J gave up 3 bases, with 12 bases separating them. This CDR3 is built from 15 residues.

The chain recombines TRBV6-4 with TRBJ2-2, with a possible D match to TRBD1 (6 bases). V dropped 5 bases and J dropped 4 bases, with 8 bases sitting between them. Germline CDR1 and CDR2: MRHNA and SNTAGT. The CDR3 contains 13 residues. This CDR3 reads CASSWGPTGELFF. In DNA, the CDR3 is TGTGCCAGCAGTTGGGGGCCCACCGGGGAGCTGTTTTTT.

In DNA, the CDR3 is TGTGCCAGCAGTTTAGTCACTGGGGCCAACGTCCTGACTTTC. It codes for CASSLVTGANVLTF. The V call is TRBV27, the J call TRBJ2-6; the D is unclear. Germline V lookup: CDR1 MNHEY, CDR2 SMNVEV (reference sequence). The CDR3 is made up of 14 amino acids. V gave up 2 bases and J gave up 2 bases, with 4 bases separating them.

This clone was detected once. J is TRBJ1-2 and V is TRBV6-4, with D maybe TRBD1 (5 bases). Germline values: CDR1 MRHNA, CDR2 SNTAGT. This CDR3 region has 13 residues. The V gene lost 6 bases and the J gene lost 6 bases, with 14 bases spanning the gap. The CDR3 region has the DNA TGTGCCAGCAGCTCGGAAGGGGTGGATGGCTACACCTTC. This translates into CASSSEGVDGYTF.

This clone was picked up one time. This same CDR3 is encoded by further DNA sequences in the sample. This chain uses TRBV27 with TRBJ2-7, with TRBD1 identical over 7 bases. J lost 2 bases, V lost 2 bases, and 0 bases had no gene match. The germline V gene has CDR1 MNHEY and CDR2 SMNVEV (reference sequence). CDR3 length equals 13 residues. In DNA form, the CDR3 reads TGTGCCAGCAGTTTACAGGGGGCCTACGAGCAGTACTTC. Its translation is CASSLQGAYEQYF.

V is TRBV18 and J is TRBJ2-3; the match to TRBD1 covers 8 bases. Germline values: CDR1 KGHSH, CDR2 LQKENI. Trimming removed 5 bases from V and 9 bases from J; junction bases left unmatched: 4. This CDR3 has 12 residues. Here the CDR3 reads CASSADRATQYF. DNA of the CDR3: TGTGCCAGCTCAGCGGACAGGGCCACGCAGTATTTT.

The table lists this clone with a count of one. The rearrangement joins TRBV13 to TRBJ2-5; 7 nucleotides align to TRBD1. CDR3 length: 17 amino acids. Germline V gene sequence: CDR1 PRHDT, CDR2 FYEKMQ (reference sequence). The J segment lost 4 bases and the V segment lost 3 bases, leaving 14 bases of the junction unmatched. CDR3 coding DNA: TGTGCCAGCAGCTTCGGACAGGCGGGTTTGGGGTTAGAGACCCAGTACTTC. Translation gives CASSFGQAGLGLETQYF. Variable domain in full (rest from reference TRBV13 and TRBJ2-5): AAGVIQSPRHLIKEKRETATLKCYPIPRHDTVYWYQQGPGQDPQFLISFYEKMQSDKGSIPDRFSAQQFSDYHSELNMSSLELGDSALYFCASSFGQAGLGLETQYFGPGTRLLVL.

The chain couples TRBV4-3 to TRBJ1-1, with D possibly TRBD1 on 6 matching bases. Germline CDR1 reads LGHNA; CDR2 reads YSLEER. The CDR3 is 15 residues long. Trimming pared 1 base from V and 0 bases from J, leaving 9 bases between. The CDR3: CASSQVGQMNTEAFF. The CDR3 region has the DNA TGCGCCAGCAGCCAAGTGGGACAAATGAACACTGAAGCTTTCTTT.